Listed below are T cell receptor beta chains from one sample, sequenced in a study of cytomegalovirus exposure and HLA in healthy donors. Using immunoSEQ multiplex PCR, the repertoire was profiled, and TCRdb retains in-frame clones only, with some absent. Of approximately 150,000 clones listed, approximately 71% were seen once; the top ten hold approximately 1.5%. What was sequenced was PBMCs. The receptor set was obtained from a man aged 45-65 years in good health and CMV-seronegative. CDR3s include the opening cysteine and the closing phenylalanine or tryptophan. Each record gives: V gene, clone size, D gene, J gene, CDR3 DNA, CDR3 protein. D genes are given only for firm matches. Where a row states a size, it is once, few, many or the class of an expanded clone; other rows omit it.

v_gene: TRBV11-2; abundance: NA; d_gene: TRBD1; j_gene: TRBJ2-5; CDR3nt: TGTGCCAGCAGCTTAGACGATTTTGTCCGGGGACAGCTCCAAGAGACCCAGTACTTC; CDR3aa: CASSLDDFVRGQLQETQYF
v_gene: TRBV2; abundance: NA; d_gene: NA; j_gene: TRBJ2-2; CDR3nt: TGTGCCAGCACCGGACAATCAGGGTTCACCGGGGAGCTGTTTTTT; CDR3aa: CASTGQSGFTGELFF
v_gene: TRBV30; abundance: once; d_gene: NA; j_gene: TRBJ1-4; CDR3nt: TGTGCCTGGGCACCCACCGGCAGGGGAACTAATGAAAAACTGTTTTTT; CDR3aa: CAWAPTGRGTNEKLFF
v_gene: TRBV5-1; abundance: once; d_gene: NA; j_gene: TRBJ1-5; CDR3nt: TGCGCCAGCAGCTTGGAGAGTAGCAATCAGCCCCAGCATTTT; CDR3aa: CASSLESSNQPQHF
v_gene: TRBV18; abundance: NA; d_gene: TRBD1; j_gene: TRBJ1-5; CDR3nt: TGTGCCAGCTCACCACCTCCCGGGACAGGGTTTTTCGAGCCCCAGCATTTT; CDR3aa: CASSPPPGTGFFEPQHF
v_gene: TRBV6-4; abundance: NA; d_gene: NA; j_gene: TRBJ1-1; CDR3nt: TGTGCCAGCAGTGACGGGGGGGGCACTGAAGCTTTCTTT; CDR3aa: CASSDGGGTEAFF
v_gene: TRBV4-1; abundance: once; d_gene: TRBD1; j_gene: TRBJ2-2; CDR3nt: TGCGCCAGCAGTTGGGACAGGGTGAACACCGGGGAGCTGTTTTTT; CDR3aa: CASSWDRVNTGELFF
v_gene: TRBV6-5; abundance: NA; d_gene: TRBD1; j_gene: TRBJ2-7; CDR3nt: TGTGCCAGCAGTTACTCGACACAGGGGGTCTACGAGCAGTACTTC; CDR3aa: CASSYSTQGVYEQYF
v_gene: TRBV5-6; abundance: NA; d_gene: NA; j_gene: TRBJ1-5; CDR3nt: TGTGCCAGCAGCTTGGCGGGGGGGGGTACCAATCAGCCCCAGCATTTT; CDR3aa: CASSLAGGGTNQPQHF
v_gene: TRBV25-1; abundance: NA; d_gene: TRBD2; j_gene: TRBJ2-5; CDR3nt: TGTGCCAGCGGACTAGCGGGGGCCGGGGAGACCCAGTACTTC; CDR3aa: CASGLAGAGETQYF
v_gene: TRBV28; abundance: few; d_gene: TRBD2; j_gene: TRBJ2-3; CDR3nt: TGTGCCAGCAGTAGCGGGGGGGCCGGAACAGATACGCAGTATTTT; CDR3aa: CASSSGGAGTDTQYF
v_gene: TRBV4-1; abundance: NA; d_gene: TRBD1; j_gene: TRBJ2-5; CDR3nt: TGCGCCAGCAGCCAAGATAATACAGGGGGAGAGACCCAGTACTTC; CDR3aa: CASSQDNTGGETQYF
v_gene: TRBV18; abundance: NA; d_gene: NA; j_gene: TRBJ1-2; CDR3nt: TGTGCCAGCTCACCAAGACAGGACTATGGCTACACCTTC; CDR3aa: CASSPRQDYGYTF
v_gene: TRBV19; abundance: NA; d_gene: TRBD2; j_gene: TRBJ2-3; CDR3nt: TGTGCCAGTAGTATACCTGGACTAGCGGGGGGCTCTAGCACAGATACGCAGTATTTT; CDR3aa: CASSIPGLAGGSSTDTQYF
v_gene: TRBV5-6; abundance: NA; d_gene: NA; j_gene: TRBJ1-1; CDR3nt: TGTGCCAGCAGACCAGGACAGTCCCCTGCGAACACTGAAGCTTTCTTT; CDR3aa: CASRPGQSPANTEAFF
v_gene: TRBV6-4; abundance: few; d_gene: NA; j_gene: TRBJ1-1; CDR3nt: TGTGCCAGCAGGAAGGTTGACACCATGAACACTGAAGCTTTCTTT; CDR3aa: CASRKVDTMNTEAFF